This passage covers 27 T cell receptor beta chains from one sample sequenced in a study of T cell responses to AZD1222 COVID-19 vaccine. Profiled with immunoSEQ multiplex PCR; TCRdb holds only in-frame clones, not every one. This table has fewer than 250,000 clones, about 93% appearing once. The starting material was peripheral blood, obtained on day 0 of MenACWY control vaccination. These receptors were taken from an adult in good health.

The chain joins TRBV30 to TRBJ1-1, with no clear D. This CDR3 comprises 11 residues. Germline values: CDR1 GTSNPN, CDR2 SVGIG (reference sequence). The germline V and J ends were trimmed by 4 bases and 3 bases, with 6 bases remaining between them. This CDR3 is CAWKGYTEAFF. DNA for the CDR3: TGTGCCTGGAAGGGTTACACTGAAGCTTTCTTT.

The chain carries TRBV3-1 (or the pseudogene TRBV3-2) and TRBJ2-1, with 9 bases matching TRBD2. Germline CDR1 and CDR2: LGHDT and YNNKEL (reference sequence). The CDR3 covers 13 residues. J gave up 13 bases and V 5 bases, and 9 bases lay outside the gene matches. CDR3 protein: CASSLAGAAFQFF. The DNA of the CDR3 is TGTGCCAGCAGCTTAGCGGGGGCGGCTTTTCAGTTCTTC.

The gene calls are TRBV12-1 and TRBJ1-1; the tabulated D call, TRBD1, remains unverified against the DNA. TRBV12-1 is a known pseudogene. There are 14 residues in the CDR3. This chain's CDR3 is CASSFMLTGGAAFF. Here the CDR3 DNA reads TGTGCCAGCAGCTTTATGTTGACAGGGGGTGCAGCTTTCTTT.

This chain uses TRBV6-5 with TRBJ1-3; 8 positions match TRBD1. V lost 0 bases to trimming and J lost 7 bases; unmatched junction nucleotides: 5. The germline V gene has CDR1 MNHEY and CDR2 SVGAGI. The CDR3 is 15 amino acids. CDR3: CASSYSRGPSNTIYF. CDR3 bases: TGTGCCAGCAGTTACTCCAGGGGGCCATCGAACACCATATATTTT.

The genes are TRBV10-1 and TRBJ2-7; tentatively, D is TRBD2 (5 bases). Germline CDR1 reads WNHNN; CDR2 reads SYGVQD (reference sequence). The V end was cut by 4 bases, the J end by 1 base, with 17 bases between. This CDR3 has 16 amino acids. For the CDR3, the DNA is TGCGCCAGCAGTGCCCGGGTTAGCGCCCGATCCTACGAGCAGTACTTC. This gives the protein CASSARVSARSYEQYF.

V is TRBV5-4 and J is TRBJ1-6; D unresolved. The CDR3 is made up of 14 amino acids. Germline CDR1 and CDR2: SGHNT and YYREEE (reference sequence). Trimming took 0 bases from V and 9 from J, leaving 10 bases between them. CDR3 nucleotides: TGTGCCAGCAGCTTGGGGGGAACCGGTTCACCCCTCCACTTT. As protein: CASSLGGTGSPLHF.

The J gene is TRBJ1-1, the V gene TRBV7-9, with D maybe TRBD1 (5 bases). Germline CDR1 and CDR2: SEHNR and FQNEAQ (reference sequence). V was shortened by 2 bases and J by 1 base, with 11 bases between the two germline ends. This CDR3 is built from 15 residues. The CDR3 sequence: CASSLQGYPNTEAFF. The DNA for the CDR3 is TGTGCCAGCAGCTTACAGGGATACCCGAACACTGAAGCTTTCTTT.

This clone occurred once. Written as DNA, the CDR3 is TGTGCCAGCAGCCAAGGGACGAGGGTGCTCCACTTT. Translation gives CASSQGTRVLHF. The chain couples TRBV3-1 (or the pseudogene TRBV3-2) to TRBJ1-6; D gene uncertain. This CDR3 is 12 amino acids long. CDR1 is LGHDT and CDR2 is YNNKEL in the germline V gene (reference sequence). Trimming removed 1 base from V and 16 bases from J, with 11 bases in between.

J is TRBJ1-4 and V is TRBV5-4; D unclear. The CDR3 covers 13 residues. V lost 3 bases and J lost 8, with 11 bases in between. In germline, CDR1 is SGHNT, CDR2 YYREEE (reference sequence). The CDR3 DNA sequence: TGTGCCAGCAGCTCGAAGGTTTCCGAAAAACTGTTTTTT. Amino acid sequence: CASSSKVSEKLFF.

CDR3 nucleotides: TGCAGCGTTCGGGACAGGGGTAGCAATCAGCCCCAGCATTTT. Translation: CSVRDRGSNQPQHF. The chain uses TRBV29-1 and TRBJ1-5; 10 bases line up with TRBD1. The CDR3 covers 14 residues. Germline V gene lookup returns CDR1 SQVTM and CDR2 ANQGSEA. V lost 5 bases, J lost 0 bases, and 1 base stayed unmatched.

The chain is built from TRBV19 and TRBJ2-2; TRBD1 matches at 8 bases. J lost 7 bases, V lost 4 bases, and 5 bases had no gene match. The CDR3 covers 14 residues. CDR1 is LNHDA and CDR2 is SQIVND in the germline V gene (reference sequence). This CDR3 is CASSNRGRGGELFF. CDR3 in DNA: TGTGCCAGTAGTAACAGGGGGAGAGGCGGGGAGCTGTTTTTT.

This chain joins TRBV5-1 and TRBJ2-3, with 9 bases fitting TRBD1. This CDR3 region has 14 residues. CDR1 and CDR2 (germline): SGHRS, YFSETQ. V lost 4 bases and J lost 7; bases outside the gene matches: 7. Here the CDR3 reads CASSQGQGWNTQYF. In nucleotides, the CDR3 is TGCGCCAGCAGCCAAGGACAGGGGTGGAATACGCAGTATTTT. Combining the CDR3 with reference TRBV5-1 and TRBJ2-3 gives the whole variable domain KAGVTQTPRYLIKTRGQQVTLSCSPISGHRSVSWYQQTPGQGLQFLFEYFSETQRNKGNFPGRFSGRQFSNSRSEMNVSTLELGDSALYLCASSQGQGWNTQYFGPGTRLTVL.

V gene TRBV10-2 combines with J gene TRBJ2-3; no definite D call. Germline CDR1 reads WSHSY; CDR2 reads SAAADI. This CDR3 has 12 amino acids. V dropped 2 bases and J dropped 0 bases, with 0 bases sitting between them. The CDR3 here is CASSESTDTQYF. In DNA form, the CDR3 reads TGCGCCAGCAGTGAGAGCACAGATACGCAGTATTTT.

CDR3 residues: CASGLVHRVGQGNADEQFF. CDR3 nucleotide sequence: TGTGCTAGTGGTTTGGTACATCGTGTGGGACAGGGAAATGCGGATGAGCAGTTCTTC. The J gene is TRBJ2-1, the V gene TRBV12-5; 9 nucleotides match TRBD1. CDR3 size: 19 residues. V lost 0 bases and J lost 8; bases outside the gene matches: 17. Germline-derived CDR1 and CDR2 are LGHNT and FRNRAP.

Only one count was recorded for this clone. The chain recombines TRBV29-1 with TRBJ2-5; maybe TRBD1 (6 bases). This CDR3 has 12 amino acids. Trimming left V 1 base short and J 4 bases short, with 7 bases between. Germline V lookup: CDR1 SQVTM, CDR2 ANQGSEA. The CDR3 loop is CSVEGTAETQYF. The CDR3 nucleotides are TGCAGCGTTGAAGGGACAGCAGAGACCCAGTACTTC. Variable domain in full (rest from reference TRBV29-1 and TRBJ2-5): SAVISQKPSRDICQRGTSLTIQCQVDSQVTMMFWYRQQPGQSLTLIATANQGSEATYESGFVIDKFPISRPNLTFSTLTVSNMSPEDSSIYLCSVEGTAETQYFGPGTRLLVL.

This chain joins TRBV6-1 and TRBJ1-6; D is unresolved. The CDR3 spans 14 residues. V was cut by 2 bases and J by 9 bases, with 11 bases left in between. From germline, CDR1 is MNHNS and CDR2 SASEGT. The CDR3 sequence is CASSERWSGSPLHF. In DNA form, the CDR3 reads TGTGCCAGCAGTGAAAGGTGGTCGGGTTCACCCCTCCACTTT.

J is TRBJ2-3 and V is TRBV18, with 7 bases aligning to TRBD2. The CDR3 runs to 15 residues. After removal of 5 bases from V and 0 bases from J, the junction contained 5 bases not matched to a gene. Germline CDR1 KGHSH, CDR2 LQKENI. For the CDR3, the DNA is TGTGCCAGCTCAGGCCCTAGCGGTAGCACAGATACGCAGTATTTT. Protein: CASSGPSGSTDTQYF.

A remark on this clone: This same CDR3 is encoded by further DNA sequences in the sample. V is TRBV7-2 and J is TRBJ1-1, with D possibly TRBD1 on 5 matching bases. V was pared by 1 base and J by 4 bases, with 7 bases between. Germline values: CDR1 SGHTA, CDR2 FQGNSA. The CDR3 covers 13 residues. The CDR3 DNA follows: TGTGCCAGCAGCTTAGAGGGGTCCACTGAAGCTTTCTTT. It encodes CASSLEGSTEAFF.

The table lists this clone with a few counts. J is TRBJ1-3 and V is TRBV5-4, with D perhaps TRBD1 (6 bases). The germline V gene encodes CDR1 SGHNT and CDR2 YYREEE (reference sequence). V was cut by 7 bases and J by 0 bases, with 14 bases left in between. CDR3 length: 15 residues. Here the CDR3 reads CASGPDRSSGNTIYF. The CDR3 nucleotides read TGTGCCAGCGGGCCGGACAGATCCTCTGGAAACACCATATATTTT.

The rearrangement joins TRBV7-2 to TRBJ2-3; 9 nucleotides align to TRBD1. The CDR3 extends over 16 amino acids. Germline V CDR1 and CDR2: SGHTA, FQGNSA. Germline trimming cut 3 bases from V and 2 bases from J; bases unmatched to any gene: 6. The CDR3 region is CASSFDGTGTTDTQYF. DNA of the CDR3: TGTGCCAGCAGCTTCGATGGGACAGGGACCACAGATACGCAGTATTTT.

This chain connects TRBV6-5 to TRBJ1-6, with TRBD1 matching over 9 bases. V lost 0 bases to trimming and J lost 10 bases; unmatched junction nucleotides: 4. CDR1 and CDR2 (germline): MNHEY, SVGAGI. The CDR3 contains 15 residues. The CDR3 loop is CASSYSRGQGSPLHF. As DNA, the CDR3 is TGTGCCAGCAGTTACTCGAGGGGACAGGGCTCACCCCTCCACTTT.

The rearrangement joins TRBV6-5 to TRBJ1-1; 7 bases match TRBD1. The CDR3 has 13 residues. CDR1 and CDR2 (germline): MNHEY, SVGAGI. The V segment lost 9 bases and the J segment 2 bases; nucleotides outside the gene matches: 6. The CDR3 reads CASSGQPNTEAFF. Here the CDR3 DNA reads TGTGCCAGTTCGGGACAGCCAAACACTGAAGCTTTCTTT.

The rearrangement uses TRBV5-1 and TRBJ2-2; unclear D gene. Germline V CDR1 and CDR2: SGHRS, YFSETQ. Between the trimmed V and J ends, which lost 4 bases and 1 base, there was a span of 8 bases. There are 14 residues in the CDR3. CDR3 protein: CASSVTQNTGELFF. CDR3 DNA: TGCGCCAGCAGCGTTACACAGAACACCGGGGAGCTGTTTTTT.

A single count supports this clone. The J gene is TRBJ2-1, the V gene TRBV5-1; TRBD2 aligns across 7 bases. V lost 4 bases and J lost 0; bases outside the gene matches: 10. Germline CDR1 is SGHRS and CDR2 is YFSETQ. There are 17 residues in the CDR3. Here the CDR3 DNA reads TGCGCCAGCAGCCTCCTACTAGCGAGGAGCTCCTACAATGAGCAGTTCTTC. Encoded protein: CASSLLLARSSYNEQFF.

The chain combines TRBV5-6 with TRBJ1-1; maybe TRBD1 (6 bases). Germline lookup yields CDR1 SGHDT and CDR2 YYEEEE. Trimming shortened V by 1 base and J by 13 bases, and 17 bases separated the two germline ends. CDR3 length: 13 amino acids. The DNA of the CDR3 is TGTGCCAGCAGCTTGACAGGGTTCACCGGGGGTTTCTTT. This translates into CASSLTGFTGGFF.

The chain links TRBV7-2 to TRBJ2-2; perhaps TRBD2 as D (6 bases). Trimming left V 5 bases short and J 4 bases short, with 14 bases between. CDR1 is SGHTA, CDR2 FQGNSA, per germline. This CDR3 contains 15 residues. CDR3 amino acids: CASSPRGWGTGELFF. Here the CDR3 DNA reads TGTGCCAGCAGCCCCCGGGGGTGGGGCACCGGGGAGCTGTTTTTT. Looking up the rest from reference TRBV7-2 and TRBJ2-2 gives the full variable domain: GAGVSQSPSNKVTEKGKDVELRCDPISGHTALYWYRQSLGQGLEFLIYFQGNSAPDKSGLPSDRFSAERTGGSVSTLTIQRTQQEDSAVYLCASSPRGWGTGELFFGEGSRLTVL.

The chain employs TRBV6-6 and TRBJ1-5; no definite D call. This CDR3 comprises 12 residues. Germline lookup yields CDR1 MNHNY and CDR2 SVGAGI (reference sequence). V was pared by 5 bases and J by 1 base, with 3 bases between. The CDR3 reads CASSASNQPQHF. DNA for the CDR3: TGTGCCAGCAGTGCCAGCAATCAGCCCCAGCATTTT.